This T cell receptor beta chain originates from a study of blood T cells in healthy people across ages. Study results and limitations: Both naive CD4+ cell counts and diversity were greater in long-lived donors than in aged donors.

Alongside a J-beta primer mix, a sample-barcoded 5' primer served in a second PCR lasting roughly 6 to 11 cycles. Researchers report that each sample yielded at least 2.5 million CDR3-containing paired-end reads. In TCRdb, the 5' RACE reads were re-called with MiXCR into one record per CDR3 protein. This sample carries over 1,500,000 distinct CDR3 sequences, about 49% of them seen once, and the ten largest clones take over 2%. The CDR3 is made up of 15 amino acids. Germline CDR1 MDHEN, CDR2 SYDVKM. A few counts support this clonotype. Its antigen is undetermined. The chain couples TRBV28 to TRBJ2-7; 9 bases agree with TRBD2. The better agreement between TRBJ2-5 and the DNA end casts doubt on the J call. The clonotype originates from a woman aged 40 to 49 in good health. Sequencing was carried out using blood. The CDR3 is CASSSRGSGGETQYF. CDR3 DNA: TGTGCCAGCAGTTCCCGGGGTAGCGGGGGAGAGACCCAGTACTTC.